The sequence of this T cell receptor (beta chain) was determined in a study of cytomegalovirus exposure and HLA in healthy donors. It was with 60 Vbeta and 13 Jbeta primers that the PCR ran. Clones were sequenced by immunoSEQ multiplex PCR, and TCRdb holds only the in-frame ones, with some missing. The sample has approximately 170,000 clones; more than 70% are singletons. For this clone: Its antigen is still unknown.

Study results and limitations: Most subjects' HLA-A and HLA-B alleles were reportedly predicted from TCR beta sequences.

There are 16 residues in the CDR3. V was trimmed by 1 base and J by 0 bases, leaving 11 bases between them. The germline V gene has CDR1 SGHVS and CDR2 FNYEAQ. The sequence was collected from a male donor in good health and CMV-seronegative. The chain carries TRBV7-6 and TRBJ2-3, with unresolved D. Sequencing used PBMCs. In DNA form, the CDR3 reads TGTGCCAGCAGCTTAGGCTCCTACGGGAGCACAGATACGCAGTATTTT. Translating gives CASSLGSYGSTDTQYF.